This T cell receptor beta chain stems from a study of blood T cell repertoires in COVID-19 (dated by TCRdb to the early 2020s). Study-wide context: The collaborator samples originated in the United States, Italy and Spain and spanned the acute and convalescent phases of COVID-19. The prospective study material was composed of cDNA or gDNA derived from T cells, B-cell-depleted T cells, or PBMCs. Samples were obtained from the ongoing ImmuneRACE study (first 160 participants) and from 1,254 subjects provided by 6 global collaborators. Where available, HLA class I and class II types were obtained from metadata supplied by the sample provider rather than from assay-based typing. Deeply sampled blood TCRbeta repertoires from subjects exposed to, actively infected with, or recovered from COVID-19 were included in the dataset. A de-identified subject ID, COVID-19 status, age in years and sex were almost always included in the sample metadata. The repertoires were released in a freely available public database intended as a resource for research on the immune response to SARS-CoV-2. Broad study findings and their caveats: The quantity of clinical and demographic metadata differed by source and by participant and was supplied without curation.

A second Seattle source provided samples from volunteer blood donors who had recovered from COVID-19. Whole blood was collected in K2EDTA tubes by collaborating institutions according to the institutions' own protocols. For TCRbeta analysis, collaborators shipped samples in one of three forms: frozen whole blood, isolated PBMCs, or DNA extracted from either of those sample types. TCRbeta CDR3 regions were amplified from genomic DNA by means of the immunoSEQ Assay, a bias-controlled multiplex PCR. In the original analysis: Nucleated cell counts per sample were estimated from amplification of reference gene primers within the assay. To quantify the absolute abundance of each unique TCRbeta CDR3 rearrangement, sequence reads were collapsed and filtered. For each sample, productive Simpson clonality was calculated as the square root of Simpson's diversity index across productive rearrangements. Entries here come from immuneACCESS through TCRdb and include only in-frame sequences with V and J called. Some clones fail to appear in such tables; in the studies checked, an unresolved V gene covers under half of the shortfall, and the cause of the remainder is unknown. The V and J calls and clone size were taken over from that table, and D and trimming were inferred from the DNA. The sample contains 200,000 or so clones, 70% to 90% of them found a single time. The ten largest clones capture roughly 6.2% of the sample.

On this clone: What antigen it recognizes has not been identified. No base qualities exist here, and no much larger clone lies one base off it.

The germline V gene specifies SGHTA as CDR1 and FQGNSA as CDR2. The CDR3 runs 14 amino acids, cysteine and phenylalanine included. Solely the CDR3 DNA is kept, with 42 bases framed from the first base. Ends trimmed: V by 4 bases, J by 2 bases; bases unmatched to a gene: 4. This chain is built from TRBV7-2 and TRBJ2-5, and 7 junction bases match TRBD2. The sample consisted of peripheral blood. This clonotype was obtained from a woman between 40 and 55 years old who had recovered from COVID-19. The base sequence is TGTGCCAGCAGCTCGGGAGGCCTACAAGAGACCCAGTACTTC. Its protein reads: CASSSGGLQETQYF.